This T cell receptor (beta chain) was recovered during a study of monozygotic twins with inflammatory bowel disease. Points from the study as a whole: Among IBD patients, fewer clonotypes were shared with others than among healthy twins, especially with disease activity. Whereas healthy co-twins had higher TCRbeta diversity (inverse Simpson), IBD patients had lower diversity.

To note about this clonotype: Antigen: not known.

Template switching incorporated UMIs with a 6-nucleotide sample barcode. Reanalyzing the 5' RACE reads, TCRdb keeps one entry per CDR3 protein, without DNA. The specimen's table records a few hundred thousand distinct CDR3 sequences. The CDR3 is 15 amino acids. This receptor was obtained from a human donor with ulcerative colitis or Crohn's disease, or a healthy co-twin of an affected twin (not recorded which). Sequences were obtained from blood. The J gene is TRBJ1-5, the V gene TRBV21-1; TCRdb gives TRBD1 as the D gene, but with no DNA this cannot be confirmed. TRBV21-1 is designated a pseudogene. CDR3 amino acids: CASRGAGGNNQPQHF.